The entry below describes one T cell receptor (beta chain). Seattle cases were enrolled at active infection and followed longitudinally. The record originates from a study of blood T cell repertoires in COVID-19. Produced via immunoSEQ multiplex PCR; TCRdb's table is partial and in-frame only. In the table there are just under 350,000 clones, roughly 90% of which are singletons. Trimming stripped 4 bases from V and 8 bases from J, with 11 bases between. CDR3 length: 13 amino acids. Germline lookup yields CDR1 LGHNA and CDR2 YSLEER. The sequenced sample was peripheral blood. This clonotype was sampled from a woman aged 65 to 85 with COVID-19, enrolled during active disease. The genes are TRBV4-3 and TRBJ1-4, with D possibly matching TRBD1 (5 bases). CDR3 DNA sequence: TGCGCCAGCAGCCTTCAGGGATCGGAAAAACTGTTTTTT. Protein sequence: CASSLQGSEKLFF.